A single T cell receptor beta chain is shown here with its context. Its antigen is unknown. The data belong to a study of a mutant IDH1 vaccine in newly diagnosed glioma. The wider study: The initiation of vaccination occurred 4-6 weeks after radiotherapy alone, or with temozolomide cycles. Prior therapy was radiotherapy, temozolomide, or both; most received both.

V lost 7 bases, J lost 3 bases, and 17 bases lay in between. The CDR3 has 15 amino acids. Germline V gene lookup returns CDR1 MNHNS and CDR2 SASEGT. Specified time point: week 47, end of study. Vaccination used 300 ug of mutant IDH1 20-mer peptide per dose, with topical imiquimod. The patients were given eight vaccinations, one each in weeks 1, 3, 5, 7, 11, 15, 19 and 23. Every donor had a new WHO grade 3 or 4 astrocytoma that was IDH1-mutant, with loss of nuclear ATRX. Measured with immunoSEQ multiplex PCR; TCRdb has only the in-frame clones, and not every one. The sample lists about 56,000 clones; 83% were seen once.

Source: PBMCs, taken from a glioma patient whose treatment included an IDH1 peptide vaccine. The sequence was collected from a woman in her forties or fifties with glioma. J is TRBJ2-3 and V is TRBV6-1; D could derive from TRBD1 or TRBD2 (5 bases each). The CDR3 nucleotides are TGTGCCAGCAACTCCGAGCGGTCAGGGACAGATACGCAGTATTTT. Residues: CASNSERSGTDTQYF.